This T cell receptor (beta chain) was identified during a study of beta chain features in type 1 diabetes. Trimming cost V 0 bases and J 5 bases, with 8 bases left between them. The V gene's germline CDR1 is MGHRA and CDR2 YSYEKL. There are 14 residues in the CDR3. Study-wide results and caveats: Patients and controls would be equally affected if PCR favored shorter templates. Shorter TCRB CDR3s, moderately but significantly so, were found in Type 1 diabetes patients in all four CD4+ subsets. Reads derived from cDNA could over-represent cells showing high TCR expression.

Each sorted fraction was over 95% pure. Expressed TCRB transcripts were sequenced, since all the RNA that had been isolated was reverse transcribed. The assay was immunoSEQ multiplex PCR, and TCRdb's table has in-frame clones only and misses some. The sample lists 300,000 or so clones, roughly an eighth occurring once. Of note for this clone: As yet, its antigen is unknown.

The chain joins TRBV4-1 to TRBJ2-1, with a weak D call TRBD1 (6 bases). The TCR was taken from a man aged 25 to 45 with type 1 diabetes. Sequenced: naive CD4+ T cells from blood. For the CDR3, the DNA is TGCGCCAGCAGCCAAGATCGGACAGACAATGAGCAGTTCTTC. It encodes CASSQDRTDNEQFF.